These 23 T cell receptor beta chains share one sample of origin, sequenced in a study of beta chain features in type 1 diabetes. Broader study findings: In every one of the four CD4+ subsets, TCRB CDR3s were moderately but significantly shorter in Type 1 diabetes patients.

These receptors have no identified antigens. The study reverse transcribed the entire isolated RNA, so it sequenced expressed TCRB transcripts. Measured with immunoSEQ multiplex PCR; TCRdb has only the in-frame clones, and not every one. The table lists more than 300,000 clones, 8.5% to 10% of them singletons. The sample was central memory CD4+ T cells from blood. The origin of the receptors is a man younger than 40 with type 1 diabetes.

This clone was recorded at least ten times. The gene calls are TRBV4-3 and TRBJ2-3; D not certain. V lost 5 bases and J 8 bases, leaving 14 bases between the germline ends. CDR1 is LGHNA and CDR2 is YSLEER in the germline V gene. The CDR3 sequence is 13 residues long. DNA for the CDR3: TGCGCCAGCAGCACGGAACCGGGCCCTACGCAGTATTTT. It codes for CASSTEPGPTQYF.

The V gene is TRBV6-6, the J gene TRBJ1-4; no definite D call. Germline CDR1 MNHNY, CDR2 SVGAGI (reference sequence). Trimming cost V 0 bases and J 8 bases, with 7 bases left between them. The CDR3 is made up of 13 amino acids. CDR3 DNA sequence: TGTGCCAGCAGTTACTCAAAGGAGGAAAAACTGTTTTTT. It is translated as CASSYSKEEKLFF.

This clone appeared a few times. The J gene is TRBJ2-5, the V gene TRBV13, with 8 bases matching TRBD1. CDR1 and CDR2 (germline): PRHDT, FYEKMQ (reference sequence). This CDR3 comprises 14 residues. V was clipped by 5 bases and J by 4 bases; unmatched bases: 6. In nucleotides, the CDR3 is TGTGCCAGCAGCCCAATGGACAGGGTAGAGACCCAGTACTTC. It encodes CASSPMDRVETQYF. Combining the CDR3 with reference TRBV13 and TRBJ2-5 gives the whole variable domain AAGVIQSPRHLIKEKRETATLKCYPIPRHDTVYWYQQGPGQDPQFLISFYEKMQSDKGSIPDRFSAQQFSDYHSELNMSSLELGDSALYFCASSPMDRVETQYFGPGTRLLVL.

This clone was counted between two and nine times. The chain joins TRBV11-2 to TRBJ2-5; possibly TRBD2 for D (6 bases). CDR1 and CDR2 from the germline V gene are SGHAT and FQNNGV. This CDR3 region has 14 residues. V was pared by 2 bases and J by 5 bases, with 12 bases between. The CDR3 is CASSLRLVGETQYF. DNA for the CDR3: TGTGCCAGCAGCTTACGACTAGTAGGGGAGACCCAGTACTTC.

The chain links TRBV4-2 to TRBJ2-2; TRBD2 matches 11 bases. CDR3 length: 18 residues. Germline lookup yields CDR1 LGHNA and CDR2 YNFKEQ. Trimming removed 3 bases from V and 6 bases from J; junction bases left unmatched: 12. The CDR3 spells CASSHISGRASSAGELFF. As DNA, the CDR3 is TGTGCCAGCAGCCATATTAGCGGGAGGGCCTCCTCCGCCGGGGAGCTGTTTTTT.

J is TRBJ2-3 and V is TRBV7-3, with a weak D call TRBD2 (5 bases). The CDR3 has 13 amino acids. The germline V gene has CDR1 SGHTA and CDR2 FQGTGA. Trimming removed 5 bases from V and 7 bases from J, with 13 bases in between. CDR3 sequence reads: CASSRDRENTQYF. For the CDR3, the DNA is TGTGCCAGCAGCCGCGACCGGGAAAATACGCAGTATTTT.

This clone was seen more than once but under ten times. The chain is built from TRBV9 and TRBJ2-1; the match to TRBD2 covers 10 bases. V was clipped by 7 bases and J by 4 bases; unmatched bases: 5. Germline V CDR1 and CDR2: SGDLS, YYNGEE. CDR3 length: 14 amino acids. CDR3 in amino acids: CASSRTSGYNEQFF. The CDR3 nucleotides read TGTGCCAGCTCTCGGACTAGCGGTTACAATGAGCAGTTCTTC.

A few counts support this clone. J is TRBJ2-1 and V is TRBV19; TRBD1 matches at 11 bases. The CDR3 runs 15 residues. CDR1 is LNHDA, CDR2 SQIVND, per germline (reference sequence). V dropped 5 bases and J dropped 7; count of bases not matched to a gene: 7. CDR3 region: CASSRGQGAVNEQFF. CDR3 sequence (DNA): TGTGCCAGTAGTCGAGGACAGGGGGCTGTTAATGAGCAGTTCTTC.

This clone was recorded a few times. The rearrangement joins TRBV7-2 to TRBJ2-1; D is ambiguous. V shed 1 base and J shed 5 bases, with 6 bases lying between them. The germline CDR1 and CDR2 sequences are SGHTA and FQGNSA. CDR3 length: 13 amino acids. CDR3 sequence (DNA): TGTGCCAGCAGCTTAGGGCCCAACAATGAGCAGTTCTTC. Translating it yields CASSLGPNNEQFF.

The sample holds a few counts of this clone. This chain uses TRBV28 with TRBJ2-5; no firm D call. Germline loops: CDR1 MDHEN, CDR2 SYDVKM. This CDR3 is built from 16 residues. V was shortened by 0 bases and J by 5 bases, with 16 bases between the two germline ends. Here the CDR3 DNA reads TGTGCCAGCAGTTTATGGTCTAACGGTGTGTCGGAGACCCAGTACTTC. Translation: CASSLWSNGVSETQYF.

This clone was seen only a few times. The genes are TRBV6-4 and TRBJ2-2; D remains unclear. The CDR3 covers 13 residues. V was trimmed by 4 bases and J by 7 bases, leaving 10 bases between them. Germline V gives CDR1 MRHNA, CDR2 SNTAGT. The CDR3 DNA reads TGTGCCAGCAGTGCGGTTAAAGGCGGGGAGCTGTTTTTT. The encoded protein is CASSAVKGGELFF.

This clone was seen a handful of times. This chain joins TRBV14 and TRBJ1-2; weak D call: TRBD1 (5 bases). The ends were cut back, 3 bases at V and 2 bases at J, with 10 bases in the middle. Looked up from germline, CDR1 is SGHDN and CDR2 is FVKESK. The CDR3 has 14 amino acids. Here the CDR3 DNA reads TGTGCCAGCAGCCATAGAGACAGCAACTATGGCTACACCTTC. Translated: CASSHRDSNYGYTF.

CDR3 in DNA: TGTGCCAGCAGCTCGGGACAGGGGGCGGGAGAGCAGTACTTC. Amino acid sequence: CASSSGQGAGEQYF. The chain employs TRBV11-2 and TRBJ2-7, with 12 bases lining up with TRBD1. The trim removed 4 bases at V and 7 bases at J, leaving 5 bases unmatched. The CDR3 has 14 amino acids. Germline CDR1 and CDR2: SGHAT and FQNNGV.

J is TRBJ1-5 and V is TRBV7-2, with D perhaps TRBD1 (6 bases). V shed 1 base and J shed 4 bases, with 11 bases lying between them. Germline CDR1 SGHTA, CDR2 FQGNSA. The CDR3 length is 15 residues. CDR3 in amino acids: CASSLGGQGNQPQHF. The CDR3 nucleotides are TGTGCCAGCAGCTTAGGGGGTCAGGGGAATCAGCCCCAGCATTTT. The full variable domain, with the rest looked up from reference TRBV7-2 and TRBJ1-5, is GAGVSQSPSNKVTEKGKDVELRCDPISGHTALYWYRQSLGQGLEFLIYFQGNSAPDKSGLPSDRFSAERTGGSVSTLTIQRTQQEDSAVYLCASSLGGQGNQPQHFGDGTRLSIL.

This clone was recorded a few times. V usage is TRBV6-5 and J usage is TRBJ1-1; D is unclear. The germline V gene has CDR1 MNHEY and CDR2 SVGAGI. The CDR3 runs 14 residues. V lost 3 bases and J lost 2, with 10 bases in between. This CDR3 is CASSYTSQNTEAFF. CDR3 nucleotide sequence: TGTGCCAGCAGTTATACGTCGCAAAACACTGAAGCTTTCTTT.

Ten or more counts support this clone. V usage is TRBV21-1 and J usage is TRBJ2-5; TRBD1 was called by the table and not checked on the DNA. TRBV21-1 is marked as a pseudogene. This CDR3 is built from 13 residues. CDR3 DNA: TGTGCCAGCAGCAAACCACAGCAAGAGACCCAGTACTTC. It is translated as CASSKPQQETQYF.

This clone came up a few times. The chain couples TRBV27 to TRBJ1-5; D ambiguous. CDR3 length equals 15 residues. Trimming stripped 3 bases from V and 1 base from J, with 10 bases between. Looked up from germline, CDR1 is MNHEY and CDR2 is SMNVEV (reference sequence). The CDR3 DNA is TGTGCCAGCAGTTTTTCGGGTGTAAGCAATCAGCCCCAGCATTTT. This codes for CASSFSGVSNQPQHF.

This clone was seen more than once but under ten times. The chain employs TRBV10-3 and TRBJ2-7; D may be TRBD1 (6 bases). The length of the CDR3 is 12 residues. V was pared by 6 bases and J by 3 bases, with 9 bases between. Germline V CDR1 and CDR2: ENHRY, SYGVKD. The CDR3 coding sequence is TGTGCCATCAGGTCAGGGGACTACGAGCAGTACTTC. Translated: CAIRSGDYEQYF.

The sample holds a few counts of this clone. The chain couples TRBV27 to TRBJ2-7, with D perhaps TRBD2 (5 bases). Germline CDR1 is MNHEY and CDR2 is SMNVEV (reference sequence). The CDR3 loop spans 14 amino acids. The germline V and J ends were trimmed by 7 bases and 5 bases, with 18 bases remaining between them. The CDR3 sequence: CASKGVLPPHEQYF. The CDR3 DNA follows: TGTGCCAGCAAGGGAGTTCTACCCCCTCACGAGCAGTACTTC.

This clone has only a few counts. The rearrangement links TRBV15 to TRBJ2-3; 7 bases line up with TRBD2. V was clipped by 6 bases and J by 4 bases; unmatched bases: 7. This CDR3 is 14 amino acids long. CDR1 and CDR2 (germline): LNHNV, YYDKDF (reference sequence). CDR3 loop: CATRVSGSSDTQYF. The DNA for the CDR3 is TGTGCCACCAGAGTTAGCGGGTCATCAGATACGCAGTATTTT.

The genes are TRBV2 and TRBJ1-1; no clear D. This CDR3 has 12 amino acids. V was pared by 1 base and J by 6 bases, with 6 bases between. CDR1 is SNHLY, CDR2 FYNNEI, per germline. CDR3: CASSEGTAEAFF. CDR3 nucleotides: TGTGCCAGCAGTGAAGGGACGGCTGAAGCTTTCTTT.

This clone has more than one count but fewer than ten. V usage is TRBV4-2 and J usage is TRBJ1-1; D gene unclear. Looked up from germline, CDR1 is LGHNA and CDR2 is YNFKEQ. The CDR3 is 13 amino acids. Trimming cost V 5 bases and J 4 bases, with 11 bases left between them. CDR3 DNA sequence: TGTGCCAGCAGCTTAGTTAAGGCCACTGAAGCTTTCTTT. Translation: CASSLVKATEAFF.

This clone turned up a few times. Given the absence of the conserved phenylalanine or tryptophan at the CDR3 end, a read error is likely. The limits of the CDR3 on the DNA are not certain, so only TCRdb's listed CDR3 is given. This rearrangement joins TRBV4-3 to TRBJ2-7; the table's D gene call, TRBD2, was not cross checked with the DNA. The CDR3 length is 11 residues, termini included. In germline, CDR1 is LGHNA, CDR2 YSLEER. CDR3 residues: CASSQGNTRVL.